These 21 T cell receptor beta chains were sequenced from one sample in a study of T cell responses to AZD1222 COVID-19 vaccine. Only in-frame clones appear in the TCRdb table, and some are missing; sequencing was by immunoSEQ multiplex PCR. There are over 100,000 clones in the sample; 86% occur only once, and roughly 12% lies in the top ten. The source was peripheral blood, collected on day 0 of AZD1222 vaccination. Receptors were obtained from an adult in good health.

The chain combines TRBV12-3 or TRBV12-4 with TRBJ2-7; D could derive from TRBD1 or TRBD2 (5 bases each). The CDR3 loop spans 13 amino acids. V lost 2 bases to trimming and J lost 6 bases, with 11 bases between them. As DNA, the CDR3 is TGTGCCAGCAGTTTAAGGGGAGTAGGCGAGCAGTACTTC. As protein: CASSLRGVGEQYF.

The chain recombines TRBV10-1 with TRBJ2-7, with TRBD2 matching over 7 bases. Trimming took 5 bases from V and 0 from J; bases not matched to a gene: 7. Germline loops: CDR1 WNHNN, CDR2 SYGVQD (reference sequence). The CDR3 runs to 15 residues. CDR3: CASSSSAGSSYEQYF. CDR3 DNA: TGCGCCAGCAGTTCATCAGCGGGGAGCTCCTACGAGCAGTACTTC.

In DNA, the CDR3 is TGTGCCAGCAGTTCTGTCGCATTAAATCAGCCCCAGCATTTT. Translated, it gives CASSSVALNQPQHF. This chain connects TRBV27 to TRBJ1-5; D call uncertain. CDR1 and CDR2 (germline): MNHEY, SMNVEV (reference sequence). The CDR3 has 14 residues. V was trimmed by 4 bases and J by 4 bases, leaving 11 bases between them.

The chain combines TRBV7-8 with TRBJ1-4; 9 bases match TRBD1. With 7 bases clipped from V and 3 bases from J, the junction kept 6 bases outside the gene matches. This CDR3 comprises 15 residues. Germline lookup yields CDR1 SGHVS and CDR2 FQNEAQ. The CDR3 reads CASTSGTGPNEKLFF. The DNA for the CDR3 is TGTGCCAGCACCTCCGGGACAGGGCCTAATGAAAAACTGTTTTTT.

The chain joins TRBV7-3 to TRBJ2-1, with 13 bases fitting TRBD2. V trimming: 0 bases; J trimming: 3 bases; junction bases outside the gene matches: 8. The CDR3 covers 19 residues. Germline V gene lookup returns CDR1 SGHTA and CDR2 FQGTGA. In DNA, the CDR3 is TGTGCCAGCAGCTTAACGCCGGGGACTAGCGGGACTGGCTACAATGAGCAGTTCTTC. The encoded protein is CASSLTPGTSGTGYNEQFF.

The chain has TRBV7-3 and TRBJ2-7; tentative D call: TRBD2 (5 bases). Germline CDR1 is SGHTA and CDR2 is FQGTGA. Trimming stripped 1 base from V and 2 bases from J, with 12 bases between. This CDR3 comprises 15 residues. The CDR3 bases are TGTGCCAGCAGCTTAAACTCCGGGATTCCCTACGAGCAGTACTTC. Residues: CASSLNSGIPYEQYF.

This clone was found once. The V call is TRBV27, the J call TRBJ1-2, with D unresolved. Looked up from germline, CDR1 is MNHEY and CDR2 is SMNVEV (reference sequence). This CDR3 is built from 15 residues. Trimming cost V 2 bases and J 0 bases, with 10 bases left between them. Here the CDR3 DNA reads TGTGCCAGCAGTTTAAGGTGGACCTCTAACTATGGCTACACCTTC. Translating it yields CASSLRWTSNYGYTF.

The chain uses TRBV6-1 and TRBJ2-7, with 7 bases lining up with TRBD2. CDR3 length: 17 amino acids. Trimming took 4 bases from V and 6 from J; bases not matched to a gene: 18. CDR1 is MNHNS and CDR2 is SASEGT in the germline V gene. The CDR3 spells CASSVKWTRLGHAEQYF. For the CDR3, the DNA is TGTGCCAGCAGTGTAAAGTGGACTAGATTGGGCCATGCCGAGCAGTACTTC.

This sequence joins TRBV29-1 and TRBJ2-5, with 8 positions matching TRBD1. The CDR3 loop spans 13 amino acids. Germline V gene sequence: CDR1 SQVTM, CDR2 ANQGSEA. Trimming at V came to 7 bases and at J to 0 bases, leaving 4 bases not matched to a gene. The DNA for the CDR3 is TGCAGCGGAGGACAGGGAAACCAAGAGACCCAGTACTTC. Translating it yields CSGGQGNQETQYF.

The CDR3 reads CASSPLGGETNYGYTF. DNA of the CDR3: TGTGCCAGCAGCCCTCTTGGCGGGGAAACGAACTATGGCTACACCTTC. This chain connects TRBV7-3 to TRBJ1-2; D remains ambiguous. The CDR3 is 16 amino acids. V was cut by 5 bases and J by 2 bases, with 18 bases left in between. Germline V gene sequence: CDR1 SGHTA, CDR2 FQGTGA.

The chain employs TRBV11-2 and TRBJ1-1; 9 bases are shared with TRBD1. V was pared by 5 bases and J by 3 bases, with 13 bases of the junction left unmatched. Germline-derived CDR1 and CDR2 are SGHAT and FQNNGV. The CDR3 totals 17 residues. The chain's CDR3 is CASSRGHRGLPHTEAFF. CDR3 DNA: TGTGCCAGCAGCCGGGGGCACAGGGGGCTCCCACACACTGAAGCTTTCTTT.

The CDR3 DNA reads TGTGCCAGCAAGTGGGGGGCTAGGTCACCCCTCCACTTT. It is translated as CASKWGARSPLHF. The gene calls are TRBV2 and TRBJ1-6, with D perhaps TRBD1 (6 bases). Germline CDR1 SNHLY, CDR2 FYNNEI. The ends were cut back, 7 bases at V and 10 bases at J, with 14 bases in the middle. The CDR3 has 13 residues.

The chain links TRBV19 to TRBJ1-2; D may be TRBD1 (6 bases). CDR3 size: 14 residues. Germline lookup yields CDR1 LNHDA and CDR2 SQIVND (reference sequence). V lost 2 bases to trimming and J lost 4 bases, with 11 bases between them. The CDR3 nucleotides are TGTGCCAGTAGTATATCGGCAGGGGTCTATGGCTACACCTTC. Its translation is CASSISAGVYGYTF.

This chain connects TRBV4-1 to TRBJ2-3; possibly TRBD2 for D (5 bases). This CDR3 comprises 15 residues. CDR1 MGHRA and CDR2 YSYEKL come from the germline V gene. The ends were cut back, 2 bases at V and 0 bases at J, with 9 bases in the middle. Here the CDR3 reads CASSQPGFSTDTQYF. The CDR3, as DNA: TGCGCCAGCAGCCAACCGGGATTCAGCACAGATACGCAGTATTTT.

The chain's CDR3 is CASSPQGGGAFF. CDR3 DNA: TGTGCCAGCAGCCCACAGGGTGGTGGAGCTTTCTTT. This chain joins TRBV7-8 and TRBJ1-1; D is possibly TRBD1 (6 bases). V gave up 5 bases and J gave up 10 bases, with 14 bases separating them. The CDR3 runs to 12 residues. The germline V gene has CDR1 SGHVS and CDR2 FQNEAQ.

CDR3 residues: CASSPLQGGEATNEKLFF. The DNA of the CDR3 is TGTGCCAGCTCACCTTTACAAGGGGGCGAAGCAACTAATGAAAAACTGTTTTTT. The chain is built from TRBV18 and TRBJ1-4; 7 bases match TRBD1. The germline V gene encodes CDR1 KGHSH and CDR2 LQKENI. The CDR3 consists of 18 residues. V dropped 3 bases and J dropped 0; count of bases not matched to a gene: 10.

This chain links TRBV18 with TRBJ2-7; 8 bases line up with TRBD1. The germline V gene encodes CDR1 KGHSH and CDR2 LQKENI. The CDR3 has 14 amino acids. Trimming took 6 bases from V and 3 from J; bases not matched to a gene: 7. The CDR3 DNA sequence: TGTGCCAGCTCTCAGGACAGGGCAAACTACGAGCAGTACTTC. It encodes CASSQDRANYEQYF.

This chain connects TRBV6-5 to TRBJ1-1; 9 nucleotides line up with TRBD1. With V trimmed by 5 bases and J by 4 bases, 8 bases remained unmatched. Germline-derived CDR1 and CDR2 are MNHEY and SVGAGI. This CDR3 contains 15 residues. The CDR3 spells CASSTGTGPSTEAFF. CDR3 nucleotide sequence: TGTGCCAGCAGTACAGGGACAGGGCCCTCCACTGAAGCTTTCTTT.

This clone was counted once. The chain is built from TRBV12-3 or TRBV12-4 and TRBJ2-3; D is undetermined. Trimming stripped 2 bases from V and 6 bases from J, with 3 bases between. The CDR3 loop spans 11 amino acids. CDR3 coding DNA: TGTGCCAGCAGTTTACAGGATACGCAGTATTTT. This sequence encodes CASSLQDTQYF.

V usage is TRBV6-2 or TRBV6-3 and J usage is TRBJ2-4; 8 bases match TRBD1. With V trimmed by 0 bases and J by 4 bases, 5 bases remained unmatched. Germline CDR1 is MNHEY and CDR2 is SVGEGT. The CDR3 length is 16 residues. The CDR3: CASSYSSGQGKNIQYF. The CDR3 bases are TGTGCCAGCAGTTACTCTTCCGGACAGGGTAAAAACATTCAGTACTTC.

The chain couples TRBV20-1 to TRBJ1-4; D unresolved. This CDR3 spans 14 amino acids. V was pared by 3 bases and J by 0 bases, with 8 bases between. Germline V gene sequence: CDR1 DFQATT, CDR2 SNEGSKA (reference sequence). The CDR3 spells CSASDTTTNEKLFF. CDR3 bases: TGCAGTGCTAGTGACACAACAACTAATGAAAAACTGTTTTTT.